The T cell receptor beta chain under discussion was sequenced for a study of tumor-infiltrating lymphocytes in primary liver carcinoma. Study-level findings and limits: Significantly greater top-250-clone fractions characterized tumors relative to blood (p = 0.039).

A constant-region primer primed TCR beta cDNA synthesis from 500 ng of total RNA. ARM-PCR was slightly modified, and three nested multiplex PCR rounds with it gave rise to the TCR beta libraries. Running around 9 cycles apiece, the first two PCR rounds relied on TRBV1-TRBV30 forward primers together with a C-beta reverse primer. TCRdb redid the calling of the multiplex PCR reads with MiXCR, one entry per CDR3 protein. The repertoire includes around 60,000 distinct CDR3 sequences, about 65% of them detected once, and about 40% sits in the top ten. The CDR3 loop spans 16 amino acids. CDR1 and CDR2 from the germline V gene are SGHKS and YYEKEE (reference sequence). Investigators took RNA and DNA out together from 20-30 mg of unsorted bulk tissue. All tumor samples contained more than 90% viable tumor cells. Turning to this clonotype: Its antigen is not identified. At one end, the junction sequence differs from germline, possibly due to a read error.

The chain has TRBV5-5 and TRBJ1-2, with a tentative D call TRBD1 (6 bases). The sequenced sample consisted of liver tumor tissue from sampling region 4. Subset here: tumor region T4, right-lateral pole. This receptor was obtained from a middle-aged man with primary liver carcinoma and hepatitis B virus infection. The CDR3 DNA follows: TGTGCCATCAGCCCTCACCCGGACAGAACTAACTGTGGCTACACCTTC. Translated: CAISPHPDRTNCGYTF.